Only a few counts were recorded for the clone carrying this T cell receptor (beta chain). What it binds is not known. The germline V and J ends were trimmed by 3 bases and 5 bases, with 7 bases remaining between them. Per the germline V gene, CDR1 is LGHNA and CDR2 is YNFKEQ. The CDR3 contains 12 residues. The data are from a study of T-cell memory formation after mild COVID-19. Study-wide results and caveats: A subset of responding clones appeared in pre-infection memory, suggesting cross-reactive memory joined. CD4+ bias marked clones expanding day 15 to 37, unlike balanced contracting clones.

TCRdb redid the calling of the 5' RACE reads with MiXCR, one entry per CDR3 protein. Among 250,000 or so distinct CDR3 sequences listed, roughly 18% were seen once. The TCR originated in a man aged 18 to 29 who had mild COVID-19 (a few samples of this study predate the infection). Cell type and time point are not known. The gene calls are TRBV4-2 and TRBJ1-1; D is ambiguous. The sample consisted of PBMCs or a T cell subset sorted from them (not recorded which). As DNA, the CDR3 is TGTGCCAGCAGCCAGGAGTGGACTGAAGCTTTCTTT. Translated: CASSQEWTEAFF.